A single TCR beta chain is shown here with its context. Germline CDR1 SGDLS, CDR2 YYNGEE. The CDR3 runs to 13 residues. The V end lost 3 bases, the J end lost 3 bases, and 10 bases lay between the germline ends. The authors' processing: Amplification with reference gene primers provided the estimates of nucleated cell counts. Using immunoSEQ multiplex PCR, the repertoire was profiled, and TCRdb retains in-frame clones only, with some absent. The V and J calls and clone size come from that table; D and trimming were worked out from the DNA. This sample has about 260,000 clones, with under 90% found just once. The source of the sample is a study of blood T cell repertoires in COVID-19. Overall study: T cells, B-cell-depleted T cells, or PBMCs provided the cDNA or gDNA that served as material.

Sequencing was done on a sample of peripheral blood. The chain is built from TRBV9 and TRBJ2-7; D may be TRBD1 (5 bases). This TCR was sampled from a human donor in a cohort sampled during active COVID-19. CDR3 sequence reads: CASSGGRNYEQYF. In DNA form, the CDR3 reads TGTGCCAGCAGCGGGGGCCGAAACTACGAGCAGTACTTC.